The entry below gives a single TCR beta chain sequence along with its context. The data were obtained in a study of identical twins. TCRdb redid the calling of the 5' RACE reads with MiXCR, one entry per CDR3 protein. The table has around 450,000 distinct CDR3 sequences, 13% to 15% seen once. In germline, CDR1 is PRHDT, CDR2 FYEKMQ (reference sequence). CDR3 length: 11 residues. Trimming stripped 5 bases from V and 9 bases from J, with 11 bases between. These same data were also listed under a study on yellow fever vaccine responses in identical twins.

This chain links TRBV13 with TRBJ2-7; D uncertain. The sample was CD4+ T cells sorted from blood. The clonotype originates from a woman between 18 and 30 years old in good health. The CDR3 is CASSIPTGQYF. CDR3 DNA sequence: TGTGCCAGCAGCATTCCTACGGGGCAGTACTTC.